This entry lists 23 T cell receptor beta chains sequenced from one sample in a study of CD8 T cells in ankylosing spondylitis. MiXCR, applied by TCRdb to the 5' RACE reads, yields one record per CDR3 protein. Of around 39,000 distinct CDR3 sequences in the sample, 10% to 15% are singletons; the top ten hold around 33%. The sequencing sample was made of synovial fluid, either unsorted or a sorted T cell fraction (not recorded which). The receptors shown here come from a male donor with ankylosing spondylitis.

V and J are TRBV27 and TRBJ1-1; D might be TRBD1 (5 bases). The CDR3 extends over 14 amino acids. Germline V CDR1 and CDR2: MNHEY, SMNVEV (reference sequence). The ends were cut back, 9 bases at V and 0 bases at J, with 14 bases in the middle. CDR3 amino acids: CASGTGPLNTEAFF. The CDR3 DNA reads as TGTGCCAGTGGAACGGGACCCTTGAACACTGAAGCTTTCTTT.

Points on this clonotype: This may stem from a read error, because a much larger clone lies one nucleotide away. The J gene is TRBJ2-1, the V gene TRBV11-2, with D possibly matching TRBD1 (5 bases). Germline CDR1 reads SGHAT; CDR2 reads FQNNGV. V was trimmed by 0 bases and J by 4 bases, leaving 19 bases between them. This CDR3 spans 18 amino acids. The CDR3 sequence: CASSLDRAKGWLYNEQFF. In DNA form, the CDR3 reads TGTGCCAGCAGCTTAGATCGGGCTAAGGGGTGGCTGTACAATGAGCAGTTCTTC. The full variable domain, its missing parts supplied by reference TRBV11-2 and TRBJ2-1, is EAGVAQSPRYKIIEKRQSVAFWCNPISGHATLYWYQQILGQGPKLLIQFQNNGVVDDSQLPKDRFSAERLKGVDSTLKIQPAKLEDSAVYLCASSLDRAKGWLYNEQFFGPGTRLTVL.

The J gene is TRBJ2-7, the V gene TRBV24-1, with 9 nucleotides matching TRBD1. This CDR3 has 15 residues. Trimming took 0 bases from V and 4 from J; bases not matched to a gene: 3. The germline V gene has CDR1 KGHDR and CDR2 SFDVKD. CDR3 sequence (DNA): TGTGCCACCAGTGATTTGAGGGACAGGGTGTACGAGCAGTACTTC. Its translation is CATSDLRDRVYEQYF.

This clonotype was observed at least ten times. The chain has TRBV6-5 and TRBJ1-2, with D hard to call. Looked up from germline, CDR1 is MNHEY and CDR2 is SVGAGI. This CDR3 has 13 amino acids. V was trimmed by 0 bases and J by 4 bases, leaving 6 bases between them. The CDR3: CASSYSSSYGYTF. CDR3 coding DNA: TGTGCCAGCAGTTACTCGTCAAGCTATGGCTACACCTTC.

This clonotype was counted at least ten times. The chain is built from TRBV7-2 and TRBJ2-5; D is uncertain. V was trimmed by 1 base and J by 5 bases, leaving 11 bases between them. This CDR3 comprises 14 residues. Germline V lookup: CDR1 SGHTA, CDR2 FQGNSA. CDR3 coding DNA: TGTGCCAGCAGCTTAGACGTTGGGCAGGAGACCCAGTACTTC. The encoded protein is CASSLDVGQETQYF.

The CDR3, as DNA: TGCGCCAGCAGCGTGACTAGCGGACCTTCCTACGAGCAGTACTTC. Its protein product is CASSVTSGPSYEQYF. V and J are TRBV5-1 and TRBJ2-7, with 9 bases fitting TRBD2. Germline assignment: CDR1 SGHRS and CDR2 YFSETQ. The CDR3 runs to 15 residues. V shed 4 bases, J shed 1 base, and the junction held 6 bases outside the gene matches.

The rearrangement links TRBV12-3 or TRBV12-4 to TRBJ2-7; 12 positions agree with TRBD1. V lost 5 bases and J lost 4; bases outside the gene matches: 6. The CDR3 runs 15 residues. CDR3 coding DNA: TGTGCCAGCAGTGGGGACAGGGGGCTTTGGTACGAGCAGTACTTC. Translation: CASSGDRGLWYEQYF.

This clonotype was seen a few times. CDR3 sequence (DNA): TGTGCCAGCAGACCCGGAACCTTCCTCGAGCAGTACTTC. The encoded protein is CASRPGTFLEQYF. This chain uses TRBV28 with TRBJ2-7; no firm D call. This CDR3 contains 13 residues. V was cut by 6 bases and J by 6 bases, with 15 bases left in between. In germline, CDR1 is MDHEN, CDR2 SYDVKM.

This clonotype has a handful of counts. The chain joins TRBV7-6 to TRBJ2-1; 7 bases align to TRBD1. Germline lookup yields CDR1 SGHVS and CDR2 FNYEAQ. The CDR3 runs 14 residues. With 1 base clipped from V and 9 bases from J, the junction kept 6 bases outside the gene matches. CDR3 amino acids: CASSLGLPGGEQFF. In DNA form, the CDR3 reads TGTGCCAGCAGCTTAGGCCTGCCAGGGGGTGAGCAGTTCTTC.

By share, this clonotype counts as medium-sized. This chain connects TRBV2 to TRBJ1-1; D remains ambiguous. Germline CDR1 SNHLY, CDR2 FYNNEI. Deletions cut 7 bases from V and 0 bases from J, with 9 bases between. The CDR3 has 13 residues. CDR3: CASTRQMNTEAFF. Written as DNA, the CDR3 is TGTGCCAGCACGAGGCAGATGAACACTGAAGCTTTCTTT. Variable domain in full (rest from reference TRBV2 and TRBJ1-1): EPEVTQTPSHQVTQMGQEVILRCVPISNHLYFYWYRQILGQKVEFLVSFYNNEISEKSEIFDDQFSVERPDGSNFTLKIRSTKLEDSAMYFCASTRQMNTEAFFGQGTRLTVV.

This clonotype was seen a handful of times. This sequence joins TRBV10-3 and TRBJ1-1; D unresolved. Per the germline V gene, CDR1 is ENHRY and CDR2 is SYGVKD. This CDR3 has 14 amino acids. V lost 0 bases to trimming and J lost 1 base, with 6 bases between them. DNA of the CDR3: TGTGCCATCAGTGAGTCCGGTCCGAACACTGAAGCTTTCTTT. Encoded protein: CAISESGPNTEAFF.

The table lists this clonotype with a few counts. The genes are TRBV7-9 and TRBJ2-4; D gene uncertain. This CDR3 has 14 residues. The V gene lost 0 bases and the J gene lost 7 bases, with 10 bases spanning the gap. In germline, CDR1 is SEHNR, CDR2 FQNEAQ (reference sequence). Here the CDR3 DNA reads TGTGCCAGCAGCTTAGCCACCCCCAGGAACATTCAGTACTTC. As protein: CASSLATPRNIQYF. Combining the CDR3 with reference TRBV7-9 and TRBJ2-4 gives the whole variable domain DTGVSQNPRHKITKRGQNVTFRCDPISEHNRLYWYRQTLGQGPEFLTYFQNEAQLEKSRLLSDRFSAERPKGSFSTLEIQRTEQGDSAMYLCASSLATPRNIQYFGAGTRLSVL.

This clonotype was seen only a few times. This chain joins TRBV6-1 and TRBJ1-6; 7 bases fit TRBD1. J was trimmed by 7 bases and V by 5 bases; bases with no gene match: 5. Germline values: CDR1 MNHNS, CDR2 SASEGT. The CDR3 runs 14 residues. In DNA, the CDR3 is TGTGCCAGCAGTCCCGGACAGGAAAATTCACCCCTCCACTTT. This encodes CASSPGQENSPLHF.

This clonotype was recorded many times. The chain carries TRBV9 and TRBJ2-7; D assignment may be TRBD1 or TRBD2 (6 bases each). The CDR3 loop spans 14 amino acids. The germline V and J ends were trimmed by 4 bases and 0 bases, with 11 bases remaining between them. Germline CDR1 reads SGDLS; CDR2 reads YYNGEE. This chain's CDR3 is CASSQGGISYEQYF. Written as DNA, the CDR3 is TGTGCCAGCAGCCAAGGGGGGATCTCCTACGAGCAGTACTTC. Filled out from reference TRBV9 and TRBJ2-7, the complete variable domain reads DSGVTQTPKHLITATGQRVTLRCSPRSGDLSVYWYQQSLDQGLQFLIQYYNGEERAKGNILERFSAQQFPDLHSELNLSSLELGDSALYFCASSQGGISYEQYFGPGTRLTVT.

Turning to this clonotype: No conserved phenylalanine or tryptophan is present at the end of the CDR3, so a read error is the likely explanation. This sequence joins TRBV27 and TRBJ2-5; D gene uncertain. The V and J ends lost 5 bases and 5 bases respectively, with 15 bases between them. The CDR3 extends over 14 amino acids. CDR1 is MNHEY, CDR2 SMNVEV, per germline (reference sequence). This chain's CDR3 is CASSPSARRETQYL. CDR3 DNA: TGTGCCAGCAGTCCCTCGGCCCGGCGGGAGACCCAGTACCTC.

This sequence joins TRBV20-1 and TRBJ2-5; D is undetermined. Trimming pared 4 bases from V and 5 bases from J, leaving 20 bases between. Germline V CDR1 and CDR2: DFQATT, SNEGSKA (reference sequence). CDR3 length: 15 residues. The CDR3 region is CSAIQASPKDETQYF. CDR3 nucleotides: TGCAGTGCTATTCAAGCTAGTCCGAAGGATGAGACCCAGTACTTC.

This clonotype is large. This rearrangement joins TRBV4-3 to TRBJ2-1; D is ambiguous. V dropped 0 bases and J dropped 7 bases, with 4 bases sitting between them. Germline CDR1 reads LGHNA; CDR2 reads YSLEER. The CDR3 is 12 amino acids. CDR3 sequence reads: CASSQEGNEQFF. The CDR3 bases are TGCGCCAGCAGCCAAGAAGGGAATGAGCAGTTCTTC.

In this sample, this clonotype turned up a few times. The chain couples TRBV5-1 to TRBJ1-6, with 9 nucleotides matching TRBD1. J was trimmed by 8 bases and V by 3 bases; bases with no gene match: 9. The CDR3 is 16 residues long. Germline CDR1 and CDR2: SGHRS and YFSETQ. The CDR3 loop reads CASSSEAQGAYSPLHF. The CDR3 coding sequence is TGCGCCAGCAGCTCGGAAGCACAGGGGGCGTATTCACCCCTCCACTTT.

The genes are TRBV5-5 and TRBJ2-3; 9 positions match TRBD2. The germline CDR1 and CDR2 sequences are SGHKS and YYEKEE (reference sequence). This CDR3 is built from 17 residues. Trimming cost V 3 bases and J 3 bases; bases outside gene matches: 11. In DNA form, the CDR3 reads TGTGCCAGCAGCTCGACCGGGCGGGGGGGCGTTACAGATACGCAGTATTTT. Translating gives CASSSTGRGGVTDTQYF.

This clonotype was recorded a few times. The chain carries TRBV27 and TRBJ1-5, with D tentatively TRBD1 (6 bases). Trimming pared 8 bases from V and 0 bases from J, leaving 14 bases between. Germline values: CDR1 MNHEY, CDR2 SMNVEV (reference sequence). This CDR3 has 15 amino acids. This CDR3 reads CASGDIEYSNQPQHF. The DNA of the CDR3 is TGTGCCAGCGGGGACATAGAGTATAGCAATCAGCCCCAGCATTTT.

This clonotype has a count of ten or more. This chain uses TRBV15 with TRBJ2-5, with D hard to call. Germline V CDR1 and CDR2: LNHNV, YYDKDF (reference sequence). This CDR3 is built from 13 residues. The V end was cut by 9 bases, the J end by 3 bases, with 14 bases between. DNA of the CDR3: TGTGCCACAGCTCGAGTTGCGGAAGAGACCCAGTACTTC. This translates into CATARVAEETQYF.

The chain combines TRBV12-3 or TRBV12-4 with TRBJ2-1, with D possibly matching TRBD2 (5 bases). V lost 3 bases, J lost 5 bases, and 8 bases lay in between. The CDR3 length is 13 residues. Here the CDR3 reads CASSLGSHNEQFF. In DNA, the CDR3 is TGTGCCAGCAGTTTGGGGAGCCACAATGAGCAGTTCTTC.

This clonotype was picked up a small number of times. The chain joins TRBV2 to TRBJ2-1; 9 nucleotides line up with TRBD1. The J segment lost 3 bases and the V segment lost 8 bases, leaving 20 bases of the junction unmatched. Germline V gives CDR1 SNHLY, CDR2 FYNNEI. CDR3 length: 19 residues. The CDR3 DNA follows: TGTGCCAGCCCCTTGGTGGGGACAGGGATTCCCGGATACTACAATGAGCAGTTCTTC. Translated, it gives CASPLVGTGIPGYYNEQFF.